What follows are 30 T cell receptor beta chains derived from one specimen sequenced in a study of breast tumors, draining lymph nodes, adjacent tissues. TCRdb reprocessed the multiplex PCR reads with MiXCR, giving one entry per CDR3 protein. The table lists 150,000 to 200,000 distinct CDR3 sequences, around a third of them singletons. Samples came from axillary lymph nodes draining the breast cancer. Sequences were obtained from axillary lymph node tissue. Receptors were obtained from a female donor with breast cancer. Some clones in this sample may be carry-over from other donors' samples.

The chain carries TRBV6-4 and TRBJ1-3, with 7 bases aligning to TRBD1. The length of the CDR3 is 16 residues. Germline V lookup: CDR1 MRHNA, CDR2 SNTAGT. The V gene end was trimmed by 4 bases and the J gene end by 2 bases; junction bases not matched to a gene: 8. CDR3 sequence reads: CASSGGQGGTGNTIYF. Written as DNA, the CDR3 is TGTGCCAGCAGTGGTGGTCAGGGGGGAACTGGAAACACCATATATTTT.

This clonotype turned up a few times. With a much larger clone just one base away, this may be a read error. V usage is TRBV12-3 or TRBV12-4 and J usage is TRBJ1-2; D not certain. V shed 3 bases and J shed 8 bases, with 16 bases lying between them. The CDR3 totals 14 residues. The CDR3 DNA follows: TGTGCCAGCAGTTTCACTCGTGGCCTAGTAGGCTACACCTTC. Protein product: CASSFTRGLVGYTF.

As concerns this clonotype: This may stem from a read error, because a much larger clone lies one nucleotide away. CDR3 DNA sequence: TGTGCCAGCAGTGCGGGAAATTCACCCCTCCACTTT. Translation gives CASSAGNSPLHF. The V call is TRBV25-1, the J call TRBJ1-6; D is undetermined. The germline gives CDR1 MGHDK, CDR2 SYGVNS. The CDR3 has 12 residues. The V and J ends lost 4 bases and 7 bases respectively, with 5 bases between them.

This clonotype was counted ten times or more. This chain connects TRBV7-2 to TRBJ2-7, with 8 bases that match TRBD1. Germline loops: CDR1 SGHTA, CDR2 FQGNSA. V gave up 3 bases and J gave up 5 bases; unmatched junction bases: 0. This CDR3 contains 12 residues. The chain's CDR3 is CASSLTGDEQYF. The CDR3 DNA sequence: TGTGCCAGCAGCTTGACAGGGGACGAGCAGTACTTC.

This clonotype came up many times. This chain joins TRBV6-5 and TRBJ2-5; TRBD2 aligns across 9 bases. This CDR3 is built from 17 residues. V shed 0 bases, J shed 0 bases, and the junction held 5 bases outside the gene matches. Germline-derived CDR1 and CDR2 are MNHEY and SVGAGI. The DNA for the CDR3 is TGTGCCAGCAGTTACTCTTCGGCTAGCGGGGACCAAGAGACCCAGTACTTC. Translation gives CASSYSSASGDQETQYF.

This clonotype was seen many times. The V and J genes are TRBV10-2 and TRBJ1-6, with D possibly TRBD1 on 5 matching bases. Trimming took 3 bases from V and 0 from J, leaving 9 bases between them. CDR1 WSHSY and CDR2 SAAADI come from the germline V gene. CDR3 size: 16 residues. The CDR3 DNA is TGCGCCAGCAGTGACAGGGCTAGCTCCTATAATTCACCCCTCCACTTT. Its protein product is CASSDRASSYNSPLHF.

This clonotype was counted many times. V is TRBV5-1 and J is TRBJ2-6; TRBD1 or TRBD2 may be the D gene (6 bases each). The CDR3 totals 15 residues. Germline V gives CDR1 SGHRS, CDR2 YFSETQ. V was shortened by 0 bases and J by 4 bases, with 8 bases between the two germline ends. CDR3 DNA sequence: TGCGCCAGCAGCTTGGGGGGGGCCGGGGCCAACGTCCTGACTTTC. Translated: CASSLGGAGANVLTF.

Regarding this clonotype: A read error may be the cause here, since a much bigger clone is one base away. The chain couples TRBV20-1 to TRBJ2-7; the D is unclear. The CDR3 contains 13 residues. Germline V lookup: CDR1 DFQATT, CDR2 SNEGSKA (reference sequence). CDR3 nucleotide sequence: TGCAGTGCTAGAGATCTGATGGGTTACGCGCAGTACTTC. Amino acid sequence: CSARDLMGYAQYF.

In its sample, this clonotype was seen many times. The V and J genes are TRBV7-6 and TRBJ2-5; D unresolved. The V end was cut by 3 bases, the J end by 3 bases, with 14 bases between. Per germline, CDR1 SGHVS and CDR2 FNYEAQ. The CDR3 totals 15 residues. CDR3 in DNA: TGTGCCAGCAGCTTCCTGGGTAGCAGTGAAGAGACCCAGTACTTC. This translates into CASSFLGSSEETQYF.

V gene TRBV6-6 combines with J gene TRBJ2-3, with TRBD2 as a possible D gene (6 bases). The germline gives CDR1 MNHNY, CDR2 SVGAGI (reference sequence). This CDR3 is built from 13 residues. V was shortened by 2 bases and J by 9 bases, with 12 bases between the two germline ends. The CDR3 protein is CASSYGGMDTQYF. The CDR3 DNA is TGTGCCAGCAGTTACGGGGGGATGGACACGCAGTATTTT.

This clonotype has a handful of counts. A much bigger clone sits one base away, suggesting this may be a read error. The chain employs TRBV20-1 and TRBJ2-7, with D perhaps assigned TRBD1 or TRBD2 (5 bases each). The CDR3 consists of 11 residues. The germline CDR1 and CDR2 sequences are DFQATT and SNEGSKA (reference sequence). The CDR3 protein is CSATLGDEQSF. In nucleotides, the CDR3 is TGCAGTGCTACCTTGGGGGACGAGCAGTCCTTC.

The chain is built from TRBV7-3 and TRBJ1-1, with D possibly matching TRBD1 (6 bases). The CDR3 consists of 16 residues. CDR1 SGHTA and CDR2 FQGTGA come from the germline V gene. Trimming took 1 base from V and 0 from J, leaving 12 bases between them. CDR3 sequence (DNA): TGTGCCAGCAGCTTAATGCCCCAGGGGATGAACACTGAAGCTTTCTTT. It translates to CASSLMPQGMNTEAFF. Full variable domain (rest looked up from reference TRBV7-3 and TRBJ1-1): GAGVSQTPSNKVTEKGKYVELRCDPISGHTALYWYRQSLGQGPEFLIYFQGTGAADDSGLPNDRFFAVRPEGSVSTLKIQRTERGDSAVYLCASSLMPQGMNTEAFFGQGTRLTVV.

This clonotype was counted many times. V usage is TRBV2 and J usage is TRBJ1-4; no clear D gene. CDR1 and CDR2 (germline): SNHLY, FYNNEI. The length of the CDR3 is 14 residues. The V gene lost 3 bases and the J gene lost 4 bases, with 9 bases spanning the gap. This CDR3 reads CASSDGVINEKLFF. DNA of the CDR3: TGTGCCAGCAGTGACGGGGTCATTAATGAAAAACTGTTTTTT.

The chain has TRBV5-1 and TRBJ2-7, with D unresolved. V was trimmed by 0 bases and J by 7 bases, leaving 20 bases between them. The CDR3 is made up of 16 amino acids. The germline V gene encodes CDR1 SGHRS and CDR2 YFSETQ. CDR3: CASSLESVISRLEQYF. The CDR3 bases are TGCGCCAGCAGCTTGGAGTCGGTCATATCTCGGTTGGAGCAGTACTTC.

As to this clonotype: The CDR3 does not close with the conserved phenylalanine or tryptophan, likely indicating a read error. The chain combines TRBV7-8 with TRBJ1-2, with TRBD1 identical over 7 bases. The CDR3 sequence is 15 residues long. CDR1 SGHVS and CDR2 FQNEAQ come from the germline V gene. The CDR3 region has the DNA TGTGCAAGCAGCGTACTCGTAGGGGGCACCTATGGCTACACCTCC. Protein: CASSVLVGGTYGYTS.

Regarding this clonotype: A much bigger clone sits one base away, suggesting this may be a read error. The chain has TRBV30 and TRBJ2-7; tentatively, D is TRBD1 (6 bases). Trimming took 2 bases from V and 5 from J, leaving 13 bases between them. The CDR3 contains 13 residues. CDR1 GTSNPN and CDR2 SVGIG come from the germline V gene (reference sequence). This CDR3 reads CAWSRGNSHEQYF. CDR3 sequence (DNA): TGTGCCTGGAGTAGGGGGAACAGCCACGAGCAGTACTTC.

This clonotype showed up many times. V and J are TRBV5-1 and TRBJ2-7, with TRBD2 matching over 14 bases. Per germline, CDR1 SGHRS and CDR2 YFSETQ. V dropped 4 bases and J dropped 0; count of bases not matched to a gene: 3. There are 16 residues in the CDR3. The CDR3, as DNA: TGCGCCAGCAGCCCAGGACTAGCGGGGGGCTCCTACGAGCAGTACTTC. It translates to CASSPGLAGGSYEQYF. Variable domain in full (rest from reference TRBV5-1 and TRBJ2-7): KAGVTQTPRYLIKTRGQQVTLSCSPISGHRSVSWYQQTPGQGLQFLFEYFSETQRNKGNFPGRFSGRQFSNSRSEMNVSTLELGDSALYLCASSPGLAGGSYEQYFGPGTRLTVT.

There are many counts of this clonotype. The chain couples TRBV20-1 to TRBJ2-7; TRBD1 or TRBD2 may be the D gene (5 bases each). The germline CDR1 and CDR2 sequences are DFQATT and SNEGSKA (reference sequence). The V end lost 3 bases, the J end lost 3 bases, and 18 bases lay between the germline ends. The CDR3 consists of 15 residues. The CDR3 DNA sequence: TGCAGTGCTAGCTTATCGGGACCGATCATCTACGAGCAGTACTTC. The encoded protein is CSASLSGPIIYEQYF.

Note on this clonotype: This CDR3 fails to terminate in the conserved phenylalanine or tryptophan, so it likely reflects a read error. The chain uses TRBV6-4 and TRBJ1-5; D perhaps matches TRBD1 (6 bases). The germline V gene has CDR1 MRHNA and CDR2 SNTAGT. The CDR3 runs 15 residues. Trimming stripped 10 bases from V and 0 bases from J, with 16 bases between. The CDR3 region is CATLQGSSSNQPQHL. Here the CDR3 DNA reads TGTGCCACCCTACAGGGTTCGTCTAGCAATCAGCCCCAGCATCTT.

The V and J genes are TRBV7-8 and TRBJ1-4; unclear D gene. Trimming pared 3 bases from V and 8 bases from J, leaving 10 bases between. Germline V CDR1 and CDR2: SGHVS, FQNEAQ. The CDR3 sequence is 13 residues long. The chain's CDR3 is CASSFAEQEKLFF. As DNA, the CDR3 is TGTGCCAGCAGCTTCGCAGAACAGGAAAAACTGTTTTTT.

On this clonotype itself: The junction departs from the called germline gene at one end, perhaps through a read error. The chain carries TRBV28 and TRBJ2-5; 13 nucleotides match TRBD2. The length of the CDR3 is 14 residues. The V gene's germline CDR1 is MDHEN and CDR2 SYDVKM. In nucleotides, the CDR3 is TGTGCCAGCAGTTCCTCGGGACTAGCGGGGACCCCGTACTTC. Translating gives CASSSSGLAGTPYF.

V usage is TRBV16 and J usage is TRBJ2-7, with a weak D call TRBD1 (6 bases). V gave up 5 bases and J gave up 6 bases, with 23 bases separating them. This CDR3 comprises 16 residues. Germline assignment: CDR1 KGHSY and CDR2 FQNENV. CDR3 residues: CASSSTTARGHLEQYF. CDR3 sequence (DNA): TGTGCCAGCAGCTCTACGACCGCCAGGGGCCACCTCGAGCAGTACTTC.

This clonotype showed up many times. The chain combines TRBV20-1 with TRBJ2-7; D not certain. In germline, CDR1 is DFQATT, CDR2 SNEGSKA (reference sequence). The CDR3 spans 12 residues. V was trimmed by 8 bases and J by 2 bases, leaving 13 bases between them. The CDR3 sequence: CSSTRLTYEQYF. The CDR3 bases are TGCAGTTCAACCAGACTTACCTACGAGCAGTACTTC.

This clonotype occurred many times. This rearrangement joins TRBV5-1 to TRBJ2-7; perhaps TRBD1 as D (6 bases). Per germline, CDR1 SGHRS and CDR2 YFSETQ. The length of the CDR3 is 14 residues. With 4 bases removed from V and 3 bases from J, the gap between germline ends came to 14 bases. The CDR3 region is CASSPRDTLYEQYF. Written as DNA, the CDR3 is TGCGCCAGCAGCCCAAGGGACACCCTCTACGAGCAGTACTTC.

This clonotype was observed many times. The chain couples TRBV7-8 to TRBJ2-7; a possible D gene is TRBD2 (5 bases). The CDR3 length is 15 residues. The V end was cut by 3 bases, the J end by 2 bases, with 14 bases between. Germline V lookup: CDR1 SGHVS, CDR2 FQNEAQ. CDR3 in DNA: TGTGCCAGCAGCTTCGGACTTTCACCGACCTACGAGCAGTACTTC. It encodes CASSFGLSPTYEQYF. Full variable domain (outside the CDR3, taken from reference TRBV7-8 and TRBJ2-7): GAGVSQSPRYKVAKRGQDVALRCDPISGHVSLFWYQQALGQGPEFLTYFQNEAQLDKSGLPSDRFFAERPEGSVSTLKIQRTQQEDSAVYLCASSFGLSPTYEQYFGPGTRLTVT.

There are many counts of this clonotype. V is TRBV14 and J is TRBJ1-6; D unresolved. The CDR3 is 16 amino acids. Germline CDR1 is SGHDN and CDR2 is FVKESK. V lost 2 bases to trimming and J lost 7 bases, with 15 bases between them. The CDR3 here is CASSQPPAEANSPLHF. DNA for the CDR3: TGTGCCAGCAGCCAACCTCCGGCGGAGGCAAATTCACCCCTCCACTTT.

Ten or more counts support this clonotype. One base away lies a much larger clone, so this may be a sequencing read error. The chain recombines TRBV7-9 with TRBJ1-4; D uncertain. The CDR3 runs 13 residues. The V end lost 4 bases, the J end lost 13 bases, and 16 bases lay between the germline ends. Per the germline V gene, CDR1 is SEHNR and CDR2 is FQNEAQ (reference sequence). The CDR3 is CASSYGALLGLFF. The CDR3 DNA reads as TGTGCCAGCAGCTATGGAGCCCTCCTGGGACTGTTTTTT.

The V call is TRBV19, the J call TRBJ1-6, with 8 bases identical to TRBD1. Losses at the gene ends were 1 base for V and 5 bases for J; bases not matched to a gene: 10. The length of the CDR3 is 18 residues. Per the germline V gene, CDR1 is LNHDA and CDR2 is SQIVND (reference sequence). The CDR3: CASSIGTSGTGDNSPLHF. CDR3 coding DNA: TGTGCCAGTAGTATAGGCACTAGCGGGACAGGTGATAATTCACCCCTCCACTTT.

This clonotype was detected ten times or more. The V gene is TRBV7-9, the J gene TRBJ1-2; tentatively, D is TRBD1 (5 bases). Trimming pared 4 bases from V and 2 bases from J, leaving 14 bases between. CDR3 size: 15 residues. Germline CDR1 is SEHNR and CDR2 is FQNEAQ (reference sequence). In DNA form, the CDR3 reads TGTGCCAGCAGCTCGACAGATTTAGAGAACTATGGCTACACCTTC. Translating gives CASSSTDLENYGYTF.

There are many counts of this clonotype. The chain uses TRBV12-3 or TRBV12-4 and TRBJ1-5; D may be TRBD1 (5 bases). CDR3 length: 15 amino acids. The V end was cut by 0 bases, the J end by 1 base, with 7 bases between. CDR3 region: CASSLAQGSNQPQHF. The CDR3 nucleotides read TGTGCCAGCAGTTTAGCTCAGGGAAGCAATCAGCCCCAGCATTTT.